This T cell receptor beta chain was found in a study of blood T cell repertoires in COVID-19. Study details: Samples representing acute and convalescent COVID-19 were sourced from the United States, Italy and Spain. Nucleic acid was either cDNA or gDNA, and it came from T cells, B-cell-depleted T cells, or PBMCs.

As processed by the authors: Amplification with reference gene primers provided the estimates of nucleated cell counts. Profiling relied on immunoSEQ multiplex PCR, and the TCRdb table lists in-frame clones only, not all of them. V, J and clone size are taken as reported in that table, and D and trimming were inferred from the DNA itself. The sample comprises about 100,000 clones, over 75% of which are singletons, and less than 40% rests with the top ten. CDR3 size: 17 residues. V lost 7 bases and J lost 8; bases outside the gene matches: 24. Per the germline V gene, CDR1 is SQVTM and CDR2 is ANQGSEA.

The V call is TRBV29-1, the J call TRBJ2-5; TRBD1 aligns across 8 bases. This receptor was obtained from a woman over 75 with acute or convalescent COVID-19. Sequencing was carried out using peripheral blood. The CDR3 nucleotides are TGCAGCGCCCGACCCTCCGACAGGGGTCCTCGGTGGGATACCCAGTACTTC. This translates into CSARPSDRGPRWDTQYF.